These T cell receptor beta chains were read from a single sample in a study of shared clonotypes between healthy human individuals. Repertoires were generated with immunoSEQ multiplex PCR, while TCRdb's copy carries only in-frame clones and drops some. Of roughly 300,000 clones listed, about nine tenths are singletons. Sequenced sample: memory CD8+ T cells sorted from blood. The receptor set was obtained from a man between 18 and 29 years old in good health. CDR3s include the opening cysteine and the closing phenylalanine or tryptophan. A D gene is named only where the DNA matches it firmly. The size entry is marked missing in some rows and otherwise reads once, few, many or a size class.

TRBV28	NA	13	TRBJ2-3	NA	CASSLSLTDTQYF	TGTGCCAGCAGTTTGAGTCTCACAGATACGCAGTATTTT
TRBV28	NA	14	TRBJ1-2	NA	CASSSPGSGTGYTF	TGTGCCAGCAGTTCTCCGGGGTCAGGAACTGGCTACACCTTC
TRBV7-6	NA	17	TRBJ1-1	NA	CASSLGSLLTVYTEAFF	TGTGCCAGCAGCTTAGGGAGCCTTTTGACAGTGTACACTGAAGCTTTCTTT
TRBV9	NA	13	TRBJ2-2	many	CASSVAGTGELFF	TGTGCCAGCAGCGTGGCCGGTACCGGGGAGCTGTTTTTT
TRBV27	NA	15	TRBJ1-2	NA	CASSFSDSRSYGYTF	TGTGCCAGCAGTTTTTCCGACAGCCGCTCCTATGGCTACACCTTC
TRBV4-1	TRBD1	16	TRBJ2-2	NA	CASSHATGGGTGELFF	TGCGCCAGCAGCCACGCGACAGGGGGTGGCACCGGGGAGCTGTTTTTT
TRBV5-8	NA	15	TRBJ1-3	NA	CASSLGIGSGNTIYF	TGTGCCAGCAGCTTGGGTATAGGCTCTGGAAACACCATATATTTT
TRBV19	NA	16	TRBJ1-1	few	CASSWSGKGLDTEAFF	TGTGCCAGTAGTTGGTCAGGGAAGGGATTAGACACTGAAGCTTTCTTT
TRBV4-1	NA	16	TRBJ1-4	NA	CASSQETEAGREKLFF	TGCGCCAGCAGCCAAGAAACGGAGGCAGGGCGGGAAAAACTGTTTTTT
TRBV9	TRBD2	15	TRBJ2-5	few	CASSASGGGGETQYF	TGTGCCAGCAGCGCTAGCGGGGGAGGAGGAGAGACCCAGTACTTC
TRBV7-7	TRBD2	18	TRBJ2-7	many	CASSLDRLAVASSYEQYF	TGTGCTAGCAGCTTAGACCGACTAGCGGTTGCCAGCTCCTACGAGCAGTACTTC
TRBV6-5	NA	15	TRBJ2-7	NA	CASSYSLTDSYEQYF	TGTGCCAGCAGTTACTCCTTGACGGACTCCTACGAGCAGTACTTC
TRBV6-1	NA	15	TRBJ1-1	NA	CASSEHGSLNTEAFF	TGTGCCAGCAGTGAACACGGCAGCTTGAACACTGAAGCTTTCTTT
TRBV6-1	NA	16	TRBJ1-2	NA	CASSEDLVQSNYGYTF	TGTGCCAGCAGTGAAGACTTAGTCCAGTCTAACTATGGCTACACCTTC
TRBV2	TRBD2	16	TRBJ2-3	NA	CASSDWGGSSTDTQYF	TGTGCCAGCAGTGACTGGGGGGGATCTAGCACAGATACGCAGTATTTT
TRBV13	TRBD2	18	TRBJ2-7	NA	CASSGSPIIAGEDYEQYF	TGTGCCAGCAGCGGGAGCCCGATCATAGCGGGGGAGGACTACGAGCAGTACTTC
TRBV27	NA	16	TRBJ2-5	NA	CASSILVRSLEETQYF	TGTGCCAGCAGTATACTAGTACGATCCTTAGAAGAGACCCAGTACTTC
TRBV6-7	NA	14	TRBJ1-3	NA	CASSCHRVGNTIYF	TGTGCCAGCAGTTGCCACAGAGTTGGAAACACCATATATTTT
TRBV4-1	NA	15	TRBJ2-3	NA	CASSGVPDRTDTQYF	TGCGCCAGCAGCGGAGTGCCAGATCGCACAGATACGCAGTATTTT
TRBV6-1	NA	12	TRBJ2-7	few	CASSEAWYEQYF	TGTGCCAGCAGTGAAGCGTGGTACGAGCAGTACTTC
TRBV4-3	TRBD1	15	TRBJ1-2	NA	CASSQEHRGRYGYTF	TGCGCCAGCAGCCAAGAGCACAGGGGGAGGTATGGCTACACCTTC
TRBV10-3	NA	13	TRBJ2-7	NA	CAISWGEDYEQYF	TGTGCCATCAGTTGGGGCGAGGACTACGAGCAGTACTTC
TRBV7-9	NA	15	TRBJ2-4	NA	CASSLRAGAKNIQYF	TGTGCCAGCAGCCTCAGGGCTGGGGCCAAAAACATTCAGTACTTC
TRBV5-1	NA	12	TRBJ2-7	NA	CASSWGGDEQYF	TGCGCCAGCAGCTGGGGCGGGGACGAGCAGTACTTC
TRBV7-2	NA	13	TRBJ2-7	NA	CASSLGTGYEQYF	TGTGCCAGCAGCTTGGGGACTGGGTACGAGCAGTACTTC
TRBV13	TRBD2	15	TRBJ2-7	NA	CASSWAAGAGYEQYF	TGTGCCAGCAGCTGGGCAGCGGGAGCCGGCTACGAGCAGTACTTC
TRBV19	NA	13	TRBJ2-7	once	CASSIGFSYEQYF	TGTGCCAGTAGTATAGGATTCTCCTACGAGCAGTACTTC
TRBV2	NA	13	TRBJ2-3	NA	CASSDQGRDTQYF	TGTGCCAGCAGTGATCAGGGTAGAGATACGCAGTATTTT
TRBV4-1	TRBD1	17	TRBJ2-1	NA	CASSQDATGSSYNEQFF	TGCGCCAGCAGCCAAGATGCGACAGGGAGCTCCTACAATGAGCAGTTCTTC
TRBV21-1	NA	16	TRBJ2-7	NA	CASSKGGREGTYEQYF	TGTGCCAGCAGCAAAGGGGGCAGGGAGGGGACCTACGAGCAGTACTTC
TRBV9	NA	17	TRBJ2-2	NA	CASSVAEARSNTGELFF	TGTGCCAGCAGCGTAGCTGAAGCGCGGTCGAACACCGGGGAGCTGTTTTTT